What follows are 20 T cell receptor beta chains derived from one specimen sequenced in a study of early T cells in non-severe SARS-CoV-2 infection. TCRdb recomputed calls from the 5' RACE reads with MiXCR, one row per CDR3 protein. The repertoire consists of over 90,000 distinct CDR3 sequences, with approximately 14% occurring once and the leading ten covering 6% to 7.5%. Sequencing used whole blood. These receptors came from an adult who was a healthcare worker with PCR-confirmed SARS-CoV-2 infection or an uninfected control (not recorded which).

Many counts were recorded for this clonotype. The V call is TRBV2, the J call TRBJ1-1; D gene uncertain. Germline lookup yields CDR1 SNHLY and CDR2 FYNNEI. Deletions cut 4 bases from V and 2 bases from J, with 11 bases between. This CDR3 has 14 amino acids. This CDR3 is CASSGAVRNTEAFF. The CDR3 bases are TGTGCCAGCAGTGGGGCAGTGCGAAACACTGAAGCTTTCTTT.

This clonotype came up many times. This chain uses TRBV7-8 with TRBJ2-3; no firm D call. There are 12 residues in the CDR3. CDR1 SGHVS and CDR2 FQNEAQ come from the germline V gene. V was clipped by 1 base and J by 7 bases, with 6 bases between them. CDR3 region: CASSLDLYTQYF. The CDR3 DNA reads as TGTGCCAGCAGCTTAGACTTATATACGCAGTATTTT. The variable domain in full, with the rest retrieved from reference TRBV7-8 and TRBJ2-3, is GAGVSQSPRYKVAKRGQDVALRCDPISGHVSLFWYQQALGQGPEFLTYFQNEAQLDKSGLPSDRFFAERPEGSVSTLKIQRTQQEDSAVYLCASSLDLYTQYFGPGTRLTVL.

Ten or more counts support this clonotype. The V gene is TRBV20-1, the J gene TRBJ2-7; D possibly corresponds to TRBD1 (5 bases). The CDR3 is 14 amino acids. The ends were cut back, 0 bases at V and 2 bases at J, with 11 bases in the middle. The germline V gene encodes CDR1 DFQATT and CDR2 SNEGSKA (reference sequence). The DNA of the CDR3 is TGCAGTGCTAGAGAGTGGGGCAGTGCCTACGAGCAGTACTTC. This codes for CSAREWGSAYEQYF.

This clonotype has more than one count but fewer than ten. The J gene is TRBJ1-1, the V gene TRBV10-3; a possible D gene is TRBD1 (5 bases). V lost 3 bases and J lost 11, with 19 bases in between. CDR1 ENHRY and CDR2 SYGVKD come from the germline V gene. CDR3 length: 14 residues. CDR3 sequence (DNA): TGTGCCATCAGTGATTCCCGGGACGGGCGAGAGGCTTTCTTT. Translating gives CAISDSRDGREAFF.

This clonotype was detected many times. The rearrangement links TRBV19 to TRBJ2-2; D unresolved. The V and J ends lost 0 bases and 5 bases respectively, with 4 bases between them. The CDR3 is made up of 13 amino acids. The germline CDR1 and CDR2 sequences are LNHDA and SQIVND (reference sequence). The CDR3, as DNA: TGTGCCAGTAGTATAGACAGTACCGGGGAGCTGTTTTTT. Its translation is CASSIDSTGELFF.

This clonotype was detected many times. CDR3 coding DNA: TGTGCCAGCAGCCTTACAGAGGGCTACACCTTC. Encoded protein: CASSLTEGYTF. V and J are TRBV2 and TRBJ1-2, with unresolved D. This CDR3 is built from 11 residues. V was trimmed by 6 bases and J by 8 bases, leaving 10 bases between them. CDR1 and CDR2 from the germline V gene are SNHLY and FYNNEI.

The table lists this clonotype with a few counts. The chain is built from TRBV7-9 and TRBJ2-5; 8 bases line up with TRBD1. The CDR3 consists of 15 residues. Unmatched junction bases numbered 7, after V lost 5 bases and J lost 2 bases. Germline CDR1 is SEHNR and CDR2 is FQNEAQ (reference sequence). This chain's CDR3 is CASSRDRTTQETQYF. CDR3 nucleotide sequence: TGTGCCAGCAGCCGGGACAGGACAACGCAAGAGACCCAGTACTTC.

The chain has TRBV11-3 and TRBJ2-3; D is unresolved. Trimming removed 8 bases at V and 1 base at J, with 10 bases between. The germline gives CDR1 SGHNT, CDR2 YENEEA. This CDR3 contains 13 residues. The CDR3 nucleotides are TGTGCCAGCTCGGATGCCGGCACAGATACGCAGTATTTT. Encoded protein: CASSDAGTDTQYF. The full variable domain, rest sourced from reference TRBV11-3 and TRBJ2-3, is EAGVVQSPRYKIIEKKQPVAFWCNPISGHNTLYWYLQNLGQGPELLIRYENEEAVDDSQLPKDRFSAERLKGVDSTLKIQPAELGDSAVYLCASSDAGTDTQYFGPGTRLTVL.

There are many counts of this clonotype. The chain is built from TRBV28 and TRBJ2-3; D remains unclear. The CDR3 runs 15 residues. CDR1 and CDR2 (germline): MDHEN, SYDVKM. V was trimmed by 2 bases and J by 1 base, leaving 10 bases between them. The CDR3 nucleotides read TGTGCCAGCAGTTTAACCCCCATACGCACAGATACGCAGTATTTT. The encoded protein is CASSLTPIRTDTQYF.

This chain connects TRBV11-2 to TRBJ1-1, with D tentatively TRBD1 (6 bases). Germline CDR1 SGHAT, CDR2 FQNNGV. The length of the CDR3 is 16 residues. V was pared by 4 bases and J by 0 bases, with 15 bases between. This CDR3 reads CASSWTANPMNTEAFF. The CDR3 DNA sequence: TGTGCCAGCAGCTGGACAGCCAACCCTATGAACACTGAAGCTTTCTTT.

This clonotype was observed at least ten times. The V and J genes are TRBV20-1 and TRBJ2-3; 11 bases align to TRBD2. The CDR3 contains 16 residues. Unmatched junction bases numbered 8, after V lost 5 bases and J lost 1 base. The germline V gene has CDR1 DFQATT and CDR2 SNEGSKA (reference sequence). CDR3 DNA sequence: TGCAGTGCTCCCTCGGGACTAGCGGACCGCACAGATACGCAGTATTTT. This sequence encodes CSAPSGLADRTDTQYF.

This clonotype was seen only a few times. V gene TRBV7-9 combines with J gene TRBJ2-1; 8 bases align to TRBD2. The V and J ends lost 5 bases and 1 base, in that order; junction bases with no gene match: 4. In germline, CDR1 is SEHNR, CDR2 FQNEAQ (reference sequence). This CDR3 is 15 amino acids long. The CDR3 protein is CASSPGRGSYNEQFF. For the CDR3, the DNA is TGTGCCAGCAGCCCCGGGAGGGGTTCCTACAATGAGCAGTTCTTC.

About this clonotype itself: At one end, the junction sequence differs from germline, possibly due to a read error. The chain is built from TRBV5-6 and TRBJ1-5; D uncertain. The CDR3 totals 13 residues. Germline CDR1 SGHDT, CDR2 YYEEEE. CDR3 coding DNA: TGTGTCAGCAGCTTGCGCAGCAATCAGCCCCAGCATTTT. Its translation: CVSSLRSNQPQHF.

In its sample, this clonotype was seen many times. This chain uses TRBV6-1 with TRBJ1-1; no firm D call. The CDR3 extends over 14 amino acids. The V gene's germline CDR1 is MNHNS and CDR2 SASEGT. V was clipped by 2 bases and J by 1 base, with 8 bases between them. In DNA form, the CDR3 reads TGTGCCAGCAGTGAACTGGAGAAGAACACTGAAGCTTTCTTT. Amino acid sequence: CASSELEKNTEAFF.

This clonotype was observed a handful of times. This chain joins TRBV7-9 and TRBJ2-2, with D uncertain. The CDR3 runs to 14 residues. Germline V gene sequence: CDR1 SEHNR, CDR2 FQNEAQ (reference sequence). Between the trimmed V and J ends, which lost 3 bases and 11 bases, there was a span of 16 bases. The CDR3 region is CASSFVGNTDELFF. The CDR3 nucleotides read TGTGCCAGCAGCTTCGTGGGGAACACCGACGAGCTGTTTTTT.

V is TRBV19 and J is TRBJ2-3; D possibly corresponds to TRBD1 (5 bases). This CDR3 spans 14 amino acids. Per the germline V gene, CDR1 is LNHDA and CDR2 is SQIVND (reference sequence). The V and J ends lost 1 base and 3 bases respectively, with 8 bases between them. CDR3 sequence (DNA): TGTGCCAGTAGTATAGGGGGCTCGACAGATACGCAGTATTTT. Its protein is CASSIGGSTDTQYF.

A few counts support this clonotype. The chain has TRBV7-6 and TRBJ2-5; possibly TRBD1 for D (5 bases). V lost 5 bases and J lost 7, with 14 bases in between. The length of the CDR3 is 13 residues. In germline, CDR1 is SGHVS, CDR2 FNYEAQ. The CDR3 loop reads CASSPTELVTQYF. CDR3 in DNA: TGTGCCAGCAGCCCGACAGAGTTGGTGACCCAGTACTTC.

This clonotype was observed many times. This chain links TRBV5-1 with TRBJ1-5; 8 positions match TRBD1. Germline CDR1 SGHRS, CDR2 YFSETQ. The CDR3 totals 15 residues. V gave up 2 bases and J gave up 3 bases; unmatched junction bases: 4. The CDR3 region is CASSLGQGDNQPQHF. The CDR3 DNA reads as TGCGCCAGCAGCTTAGGACAGGGCGACAATCAGCCCCAGCATTTT.

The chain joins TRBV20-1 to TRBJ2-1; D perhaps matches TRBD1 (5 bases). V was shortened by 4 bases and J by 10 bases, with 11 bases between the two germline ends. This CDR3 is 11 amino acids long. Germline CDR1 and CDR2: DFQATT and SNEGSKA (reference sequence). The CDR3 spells CSAIRVAEQFF. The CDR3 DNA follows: TGCAGTGCTATCAGGGTCGCGGAGCAGTTCTTC.

CDR3 coding DNA: TGTGCCAGCAGCTTAGATTTTGGGACCTACGAGCAGTACTTC. Protein product: CASSLDFGTYEQYF. V usage is TRBV7-2 and J usage is TRBJ2-7, with unresolved D. Germline lookup yields CDR1 SGHTA and CDR2 FQGNSA. There are 14 residues in the CDR3. V lost 1 base to trimming and J lost 2 bases, with 9 bases between them.